This entry features one T cell receptor beta chain sequence. One end of the junction does not line up with germline, which may come from a read error. The data derive from a study of T cell changes during pregnancy in multiple sclerosis. CDR3 length equals 13 residues. Germline loops: CDR1 MDHEN, CDR2 SYDVKM. Sequenced by immunoSEQ multiplex PCR; TCRdb stores in-frame clones only, minus some. The table records 40,000 or so clones, about 88% of them present only once. The V and J genes are TRBV28 and TRBJ1-2; 9 positions match TRBD1. The source material was CD8+ T cells from peripheral blood mononuclear cells, sampled in the third trimester of pregnancy. This TCR was sampled from a female donor with multiple sclerosis, enrolled in a pregnancy study. The CDR3 region has the DNA TGTGCCAGCAGAGTAGACAGGGGGTATGACTACACCTTC. This translates into CASRVDRGYDYTF.